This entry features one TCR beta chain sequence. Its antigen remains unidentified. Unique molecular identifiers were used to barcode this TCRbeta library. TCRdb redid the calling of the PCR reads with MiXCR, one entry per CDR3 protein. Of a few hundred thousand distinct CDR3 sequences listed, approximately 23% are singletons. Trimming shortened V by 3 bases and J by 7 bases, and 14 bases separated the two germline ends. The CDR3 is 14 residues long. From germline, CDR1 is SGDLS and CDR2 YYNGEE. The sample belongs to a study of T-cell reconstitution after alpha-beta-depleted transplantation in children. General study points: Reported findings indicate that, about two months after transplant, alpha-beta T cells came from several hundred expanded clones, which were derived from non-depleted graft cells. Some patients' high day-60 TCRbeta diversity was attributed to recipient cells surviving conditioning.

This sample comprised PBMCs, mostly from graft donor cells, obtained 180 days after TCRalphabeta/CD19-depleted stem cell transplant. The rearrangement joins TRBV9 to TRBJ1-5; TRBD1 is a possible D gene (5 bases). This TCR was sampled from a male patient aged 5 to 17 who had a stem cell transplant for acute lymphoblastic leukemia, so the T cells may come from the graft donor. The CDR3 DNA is TGTGCCAGCAGCGCTACAGGCGTCCGACAGCCCCAGCATTTT. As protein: CASSATGVRQPQHF.